Below, one T cell receptor beta chain is given with its context. The specificity of this receptor is unknown. Base-call qualities are not available, and no considerably larger clone is one nucleotide away. The entry originates in a study of T-cell reconstitution after alpha-beta-depleted transplantation in children (dated by TCRdb to 2015 to 2016). About the investigation overall: Using TCR repertoire profiling, the study followed T-cell immune reconstitution in a quantitative way in children after TCRalphabeta/CD19-depleted allogeneic hematopoietic cell transplantation.

General conclusions and limits of the study: Apparently early alphabetaT-cell count recovery about two months after transplant reportedly relied on only several hundred rapidly expanded clones derived from non-depleted graft cells. In some patients, the high TCRbeta diversity seen at day 60 was put down to recipient T cells and intrathymic progenitors that had survived conditioning. Over the following months the frequencies of hyperexpanded clones went down, and after one year T-cell counts and TCRbeta diversity were mostly credited to newly produced T cells.

Looking up the germline V gene (reference sequence) yields CDR1 DFQATT and CDR2 SNEGSKA. Taken from cysteine to phenylalanine, the CDR3 has 12 residues. The sequence is cut down to CDR3 DNA, 36 bases in frame from base 1. V lost 6 bases and J lost 4 bases; the stretch between them is 13 bases long. The sample's treatment or condition label is to be understood as: allogeneic hematopoietic cell transplantation with graft depleted of TCRalphabeta T cells and CD19 B cells. The transplant recipients were children given TCRalphabeta/CD19-depleted allogeneic hematopoietic cell grafts. The library was prepared using PCR. Sequencing was carried out with an Illumina HiSeq 2500. Molecular barcoding was employed in the preparation of TCR libraries, with unique molecular identifiers being used to normalize TCRbeta repertoire quantification. In TCRdb, the public reads were trimmed at Q25 with fastp and aligned with MiXCR, with productive beta chains retained. Every distinct CDR3 protein forms one entry, paired with its most common genes and DNA. Here the sample has fewer than 550,000 distinct CDR3 sequences; around 10% occur a single time. Jointly, the top ten make up 14% of the sample.

This sequence originates from a female patient aged 2 to 10 who had a stem cell transplant for aplastic anemia, so the T cells may come from the graft donor. The sample here was PBMCs, mostly from graft donor cells, taken 180 days after TCRalphabeta/CD19-depleted stem cell transplant. The sequence links TRBV20-1 to TRBJ2-7; 5 matching bases give a weak D call of TRBD2. The bases are TGCAGTGCGGCGGCCCGGGGATACGAGCAGTACTTC. Its coded protein is CSAAARGYEQYF.